Listed here are 18 T cell receptor beta chains from one sample, sequenced in a study of regulatory T cells in long-lasting Graves disease. CDR3-region Arm-PCR and iRepertoire HTBI primers produced the TCR beta libraries. TCRdb processed the multiplex PCR reads anew with MiXCR; each CDR3 protein has one entry. The sample records about 540,000 distinct CDR3 sequences, approximately 15% being singletons. Described time point: newly diagnosed GD, antithyroid drugs for less than 3 months. The TCR library was made from RNA that had been extracted from PBMCs in TRIzol. These data also formed part of another study, on T cells in Graves' hyperthyroidism and ophthalmopathy.

The sample here was peripheral blood mononuclear cells (PBMCs), taken at new diagnosis, from a patient treated with antithyroid drugs. These receptor sequences come from a man between 25 and 39 years old with Graves disease.

In its sample, this clonotype was seen many times. The chain joins TRBV27 to TRBJ1-6; 10 bases map to TRBD1. Germline V gene data show CDR1 as MNHEY and CDR2 as SMNVEV (reference sequence). The CDR3 consists of 16 residues. V lost 4 bases, J lost 9 bases, and 9 bases stayed unmatched. This CDR3 is CASSSPPGQGRSPLHF. In DNA, the CDR3 is TGTGCCAGCAGTTCGCCTCCGGGACAGGGGCGTTCACCCCTCCACTTT.

Many counts were recorded for this clonotype. The genes are TRBV6-2 or TRBV6-3 and TRBJ2-2, with a weak D call TRBD2 (6 bases). The germline gives CDR1 MNHEY, CDR2 SVGEGT. The CDR3 spans 14 residues. The V end was cut by 7 bases, the J end by 1 base, with 10 bases between. The CDR3 is CASINSGNTGELFF. The CDR3 DNA reads TGTGCCAGCATAAATAGCGGGAACACCGGGGAGCTGTTTTTT.

This clonotype appeared many times. This rearrangement joins TRBV20-1 to TRBJ2-1, with D perhaps TRBD2 (6 bases). The CDR3 is 15 residues long. V lost 2 bases to trimming and J lost 6 bases, with 17 bases between them. CDR1 and CDR2 (germline): DFQATT, SNEGSKA (reference sequence). CDR3 in amino acids: CSARLGTVSGNEQFF. Written as DNA, the CDR3 is TGCAGTGCTAGACTCGGGACTGTTAGTGGCAATGAGCAGTTCTTC.

This clonotype was seen ten or more times. The chain links TRBV28 to TRBJ2-5; no clear D gene. The CDR3 loop spans 12 amino acids. The V and J ends lost 4 bases and 0 bases respectively, with 3 bases between them. Germline CDR1 and CDR2: MDHEN and SYDVKM. In DNA form, the CDR3 reads TGTGCCAGCAGTTCCGACCAAGAGACCCAGTACTTC. It translates to CASSSDQETQYF.

Comment on this clonotype: A much larger clonotype is one base distant, so this may be a read error. CDR3 nucleotide sequence: TGTGCCGGCAGCCCCGGGACGTTAGATGGCTACACCTTC. Its protein product is CAGSPGTLDGYTF. The chain recombines TRBV27 with TRBJ1-2; TRBD1 might be the D (5 bases). CDR1 is MNHEY and CDR2 is SMNVEV in the germline V gene (reference sequence). CDR3 length: 13 residues.

This clonotype has a count of ten or more. The chain combines TRBV5-5 with TRBJ2-5; 8 bases map to TRBD2. The CDR3 is 15 amino acids. V gave up 4 bases and J gave up 3 bases; unmatched junction bases: 8. Germline V lookup: CDR1 SGHKS, CDR2 YYEKEE (reference sequence). The CDR3 coding sequence is TGTGCCAGCAGCAGATGGACTAGCCAGAAAGAGACCCAGTACTTC. It translates to CASSRWTSQKETQYF.

There are many counts of this clonotype. This chain connects TRBV29-1 to TRBJ2-5; a weak D match, TRBD1 (5 bases). The CDR3 is 13 amino acids. The germline V gene encodes CDR1 SQVTM and CDR2 ANQGSEA. V was shortened by 3 bases and J by 5 bases, with 13 bases between the two germline ends. This chain's CDR3 is CSVEQGILETQYF. CDR3 DNA: TGCAGCGTTGAGCAGGGAATCCTGGAGACCCAGTACTTC. The variable domain in full, completed from reference TRBV29-1 and TRBJ2-5, reads SAVISQKPSRDICQRGTSLTIQCQVDSQVTMMFWYRQQPGQSLTLIATANQGSEATYESGFVIDKFPISRPNLTFSTLTVSNMSPEDSSIYLCSVEQGILETQYFGPGTRLLVL.

This clonotype was seen many times. The chain has TRBV12-3 or TRBV12-4 and TRBJ1-1; D might be TRBD1 (6 bases). The CDR3 runs to 12 residues. Trimming removed 6 bases at V and 5 bases at J, with 10 bases between. The CDR3 spells CASRTGATEAFF. CDR3 in DNA: TGTGCCAGCAGGACGGGGGCGACTGAAGCTTTCTTT.

This clonotype occurred many times. The chain combines TRBV7-2 with TRBJ2-7; tentatively, D is TRBD1 (6 bases). Germline assignment: CDR1 SGHTA and CDR2 FQGNSA. The CDR3 covers 13 residues. V lost 7 bases and J lost 7, with 17 bases in between. Here the CDR3 DNA reads TGTGCCAGCACCGCCGAGGGGGTCGGGGAGCAGTACTTC. Encoded protein: CASTAEGVGEQYF.

This clonotype was seen repeatedly, ten times or more. CDR3 in amino acids: CSASPGTSAAYNEQFF. The CDR3 nucleotides read TGCAGTGCTAGTCCCGGGACTAGCGCGGCCTACAATGAGCAGTTCTTC. The chain links TRBV20-1 to TRBJ2-1; 10 bases line up with TRBD2. V shed 3 bases, J shed 2 bases, and the junction held 7 bases outside the gene matches. The CDR3 consists of 16 residues. The germline CDR1 and CDR2 sequences are DFQATT and SNEGSKA (reference sequence).

A few counts support this clonotype. V and J are TRBV14 and TRBJ2-2, with D perhaps matching TRBD1 (5 bases). CDR1 SGHDN and CDR2 FVKESK come from the germline V gene. This CDR3 contains 15 residues. The V and J ends lost 2 bases and 1 base respectively, with 8 bases between them. The CDR3 DNA follows: TGTGCCAGCAGCCAATCAGGACAGAACACCGGGGAGCTGTTTTTT. Encoded protein: CASSQSGQNTGELFF.

To note about this clonotype: This may be a read error, as it is one base from a much larger clone. This chain joins TRBV6-1 and TRBJ2-5; 10 bases agree with TRBD1. Trimming at V came to 8 bases and at J to 6 bases, leaving 12 bases not matched to a gene. The CDR3 is 15 residues long. CDR1 MNHNS and CDR2 SASEGT come from the germline V gene. This CDR3 reads CASGPGTGDPKTQYF. The CDR3 bases are TGTGCCAGCGGCCCCGGGACAGGGGATCCGAAGACCCAGTACTTC.

The genes are TRBV28 and TRBJ2-1; a weak D match, TRBD2 (6 bases). V was pared by 7 bases and J by 2 bases, with 15 bases between. CDR1 MDHEN and CDR2 SYDVKM come from the germline V gene. This CDR3 is built from 15 residues. CDR3 region: CASTGGSATYNEQFF. The CDR3 DNA sequence: TGTGCCAGCACAGGAGGGAGCGCAACCTACAATGAGCAGTTCTTC.

This clonotype was seen many times. The chain combines TRBV2 with TRBJ2-1; D is possibly TRBD2 (6 bases). The CDR3 runs 15 residues. V lost 3 bases and J lost 8, with 17 bases in between. Germline V gene lookup returns CDR1 SNHLY and CDR2 FYNNEI. The CDR3 spells CASSEGATSWDEQFF. DNA for the CDR3: TGTGCCAGCAGTGAGGGCGCAACTAGCTGGGATGAGCAGTTCTTC.

This clonotype was detected a few times. The chain employs TRBV10-1 and TRBJ2-3; TRBD2 matches at 7 bases. Germline assignment: CDR1 WNHNN and CDR2 SYGVQD (reference sequence). The CDR3 sequence is 19 residues long. V dropped 5 bases and J dropped 2; count of bases not matched to a gene: 19. The chain's CDR3 is CASSKGEPASGEYTDTQYF. In DNA form, the CDR3 reads TGCGCCAGCAGTAAAGGGGAACCGGCTAGCGGAGAATACACAGATACGCAGTATTTT.

This clonotype was observed at least ten times. The V gene is TRBV3-1, the J gene TRBJ1-5, with D unresolved. Germline lookup yields CDR1 LGHDT and CDR2 YNNKEL (reference sequence). The length of the CDR3 is 15 residues. V lost 1 base and J 7 bases, leaving 14 bases between the germline ends. The CDR3 DNA reads as TGTGCCAGCAGCCAAGGCTATAGGGAGTGGCAGCCCCAGCATTTT. As protein: CASSQGYREWQPQHF.

This clonotype was picked up many times. The chain recombines TRBV18 with TRBJ1-1; a possible D gene is TRBD1 (5 bases). Germline loops: CDR1 KGHSH, CDR2 LQKENI. CDR3 length: 13 residues. V lost 3 bases and J 4 bases, leaving 9 bases between the germline ends. CDR3 DNA: TGTGCCAGCTCACCCGGCACAGGCACTGAAGCTTTCTTT. Amino acid sequence: CASSPGTGTEAFF. Supplemented by reference TRBV18 and TRBJ1-1, the full variable domain reads NAGVMQNPRHLVRRRGQEARLRCSPMKGHSHVYWYRQLPEEGLKFMVYLQKENIIDESGMPKERFSAEFPKEGPSILRIQQVVRGDSAAYFCASSPGTGTEAFFGQGTRLTVV.

The chain joins TRBV2 to TRBJ2-7, with 8 positions matching TRBD1. Germline CDR1 and CDR2: SNHLY and FYNNEI. V gave up 8 bases and J gave up 5 bases; unmatched junction bases: 8. The CDR3 is made up of 13 amino acids. This CDR3 is CASSGGRDDEQYF. The CDR3 DNA is TGTGCCAGCTCAGGGGGCCGGGACGACGAGCAGTACTTC.